The source of this T cell receptor (beta chain) is a study of blood T cell repertoires in COVID-19. The V end was cut by 0 bases, the J end by 2 bases, with 20 bases between. CDR3 size: 18 residues. In germline, CDR1 is LGHNA, CDR2 YSLEER. This table comes from immunoSEQ multiplex PCR, and its TCRdb copy is limited to in-frame clones, with some not included. Among 490,000 or so clones listed, roughly 90% were seen once. This clone was counted a few times. This clonotype was obtained from a woman in her forties who had recovered from COVID-19. This chain links TRBV4-3 with TRBJ2-7, with D perhaps matching TRBD1 (6 bases). Material: PBMCs or T cells enriched from blood (not recorded which). CDR3 bases: TGCGCCAGCAGCCAAGATGTGATTAGGCAGGGGTTAACCTACGAGCAGTACTTC. This gives the protein CASSQDVIRQGLTYEQYF.